Listed here are 10 T cell receptor beta chains from one sample, sequenced in a study of shared clonotypes between healthy human individuals. TCRdb's copy holds only in-frame clones and misses some; the assay was immunoSEQ multiplex PCR. The data show some 2,500,000 clones, with roughly 93% seen just once and more than 0.35% held by the top ten. Sequenced material: naive CD4+ T cells from PBMCs. Subset meaning: CD45RA+ positively selected. The receptors derive from a man in his late teens or twenties in good health. Some clones in this sample may be carry-over from other donors' samples.

This chain links TRBV7-3 with TRBJ1-1; 10 bases map to TRBD1. The CDR3 runs to 14 residues. Germline V gene lookup returns CDR1 SGHTA and CDR2 FQGTGA. V shed 1 base and J 5 bases; nucleotides not matched to a gene: 1. CDR3 region: CASSLKGQGTEAFF. The DNA of the CDR3 is TGTGCCAGCAGCTTAAAGGGACAGGGGACTGAAGCTTTCTTT.

The chain joins TRBV7-8 to TRBJ2-5, with a tentative D call TRBD1 (5 bases). Germline values: CDR1 SGHVS, CDR2 FQNEAQ. Trimming removed 0 bases from V and 5 bases from J, with 19 bases in between. The CDR3 length is 17 residues. The CDR3 DNA reads TGTGCCAGCAGCTTAGCGGTCAGGGCGGCCTTTGGGGAGACCCAGTACTTC. Amino acids: CASSLAVRAAFGETQYF. Using reference TRBV7-8 and TRBJ2-5 for the parts outside the CDR3, the full variable domain is GAGVSQSPRYKVAKRGQDVALRCDPISGHVSLFWYQQALGQGPEFLTYFQNEAQLDKSGLPSDRFFAERPEGSVSTLKIQRTQQEDSAVYLCASSLAVRAAFGETQYFGPGTRLLVL.

This clone was seen a few times. Other DNA sequences in this specimen translate into the identical CDR3. The chain couples TRBV5-1 to TRBJ1-5; no reliable D call. Germline V gene lookup returns CDR1 SGHRS and CDR2 YFSETQ. V lost 2 bases to trimming and J lost 7 bases, with 7 bases between them. The CDR3 runs 12 residues. This CDR3 reads CASSLDGQPQHF. The CDR3 DNA follows: TGCGCCAGCAGCTTAGACGGGCAGCCCCAGCATTTT.

The chain combines TRBV2 with TRBJ2-2, with D uncertain. Trimming took off 6 bases at V and 1 base at J, with 9 bases between the two ends. The CDR3 has 14 residues. CDR1 is SNHLY and CDR2 is FYNNEI in the germline V gene. CDR3 in DNA: TGTGCCAGCAGGCGGCAGGAGAACACCGGGGAGCTGTTTTTT. This sequence encodes CASRRQENTGELFF.

The chain couples TRBV5-1 to TRBJ2-5, with 7 bases that match TRBD2. V lost 3 bases and J lost 4; bases outside the gene matches: 12. The germline V gene encodes CDR1 SGHRS and CDR2 YFSETQ. The CDR3 is 16 amino acids. The CDR3 coding sequence is TGCGCCAGCAGCTCGGGAGCGGGACCCCGGGGAGAGACCCAGTACTTC. Its translation is CASSSGAGPRGETQYF.

The chain is built from TRBV11-2 and TRBJ1-3; D is unresolved. The CDR3 is 15 amino acids. From germline, CDR1 is SGHAT and CDR2 FQNNGV. Trimming cost V 5 bases and J 3 bases, with 14 bases left between them. CDR3 region: CASSMTGLGGNTIYF. The CDR3 nucleotides are TGTGCCAGCAGCATGACCGGCCTGGGTGGAAACACCATATATTTT.

This rearrangement joins TRBV28 to TRBJ2-7; 8 bases align to TRBD1. With 1 base clipped from V and 4 bases from J, the junction kept 6 bases outside the gene matches. The CDR3 has 15 amino acids. From germline, CDR1 is MDHEN and CDR2 SYDVKM. CDR3 region: CASSLSGGRWYEQYF. In nucleotides, the CDR3 is TGTGCCAGCAGTTTATCAGGGGGCAGATGGTACGAGCAGTACTTC.

V usage is TRBV28 and J usage is TRBJ1-1, with D unresolved. The CDR3 has 14 amino acids. Germline CDR1 and CDR2: MDHEN and SYDVKM. V dropped 4 bases and J dropped 5 bases, with 14 bases sitting between them. The CDR3 bases are TGTGCCAGCAGTTCACCCGGGAGGGCGACTGAAGCTTTCTTT. This sequence encodes CASSSPGRATEAFF.

This clone appeared a few times. The sample carries other DNA sequences with the same CDR3. The V gene is TRBV15, the J gene TRBJ2-7; D unresolved. Germline values: CDR1 LNHNV, CDR2 YYDKDF (reference sequence). The length of the CDR3 is 14 residues. The V end lost 0 bases, the J end lost 3 bases, and 9 bases lay between the germline ends. The CDR3 loop reads CATSRDRAGYEQYF. The CDR3 nucleotides are TGTGCCACCAGCAGAGATCGGGCTGGCTACGAGCAGTACTTC.

J is TRBJ1-1 and V is TRBV28, with a weak D call TRBD1 (5 bases). V was pared by 7 bases and J by 1 base, with 16 bases between. CDR3 length: 15 amino acids. Germline V gene lookup returns CDR1 MDHEN and CDR2 SYDVKM. In DNA form, the CDR3 reads TGTGCCAGCACCCAACCCGGGACGGGGAACACTGAAGCTTTCTTT. Translating gives CASTQPGTGNTEAFF.